This T cell receptor (beta chain) comes out of a study of early stage breast cancer tumors. Whole-study context: Invasive lobular carcinomas made up about 30% of the 12 ER+/PR+/HER2- tumors.

The repertoire was sequenced with immunoSEQ multiplex PCR; TCRdb's copy has only in-frame clones and lacks some. The sample comprises roughly 49,000 clones, 78% of which are singletons, and roughly 3% rests with the top ten. In the case of this clone: As yet, its antigen is unknown.

Trimming stripped 4 bases from V and 6 bases from J, with 12 bases between. Looked up from germline, CDR1 is LNHDA and CDR2 is SQIVND (reference sequence). CDR3 length: 14 residues. General study results and limits: Tumors had roughly 2.4-fold higher T cell density and higher clonality than adjacent normal breast tissue. Commonly generated sequences made up most enriched TCRB sequences shared between patients. Comparing each tissue with blood distinguished tumor from normal in most of the 16 patients.

The sequence derives from a person in their 40s with breast cancer. The sample was blood. J is TRBJ1-4 and V is TRBV19; the D gene is possibly TRBD1 (5 bases). For the CDR3, the DNA is TGTGCCAGTAGTACCCAGGGAGGCGATGAAAAACTGTTTTTT. Translating gives CASSTQGGDEKLFF.